A single sample gave rise to the 26 T cell receptor beta chains below, sequenced in a study of blood T cell repertoires in COVID-19. Generated by immunoSEQ multiplex PCR, the TCRdb table keeps only in-frame clones and is missing some. This sample has 85,000 to 120,000 clones; around 90% occur once, and the top ten carry about 5.7%. The sequenced sample consisted of peripheral blood. The source is a woman in her fifties or sixties with COVID-19, enrolled during active disease.

The chain uses TRBV19 and TRBJ2-7, with D maybe TRBD1 (6 bases). Between the trimmed V and J ends, which lost 11 bases and 3 bases, there was a span of 23 bases. Germline lookup yields CDR1 LNHDA and CDR2 SQIVND (reference sequence). The CDR3 length is 15 residues. CDR3 sequence (DNA): TGTGCCCCTCTAGGACGACGGACAGAATTCTACGAGCAGTACTTC. Protein product: CAPLGRRTEFYEQYF.

The sample holds a few counts of this clone. This rearrangement joins TRBV3-1 (or the pseudogene TRBV3-2) to TRBJ2-6, with 11 bases identical to TRBD2. Germline trimming cut 1 base from V and 4 bases from J; bases unmatched to any gene: 6. This CDR3 has 18 residues. From germline, CDR1 is LGHDT and CDR2 YNNKEL (reference sequence). The CDR3 nucleotides read TGTGCCAGCAGCCAAGTTCTTAGCGGGGGGGCAGGGGCCAACGTCCTGACTTTC. Translation gives CASSQVLSGGAGANVLTF.

The chain is built from TRBV2 and TRBJ2-3, with 12 nucleotides matching TRBD2. This CDR3 has 15 amino acids. V was clipped by 6 bases and J by 5 bases; unmatched bases: 6. Germline V CDR1 and CDR2: SNHLY, FYNNEI. CDR3 sequence: CASSALAGGQDTQYF. The CDR3 region has the DNA TGTGCCAGCAGCGCACTAGCGGGGGGACAAGATACGCAGTATTTT.

The J gene is TRBJ1-5, the V gene TRBV6-6; 8 bases match TRBD1. Trimming removed 2 bases from V and 2 bases from J; junction bases left unmatched: 5. The CDR3 covers 16 residues. CDR1 is MNHNY, CDR2 SVGAGI, per germline (reference sequence). This CDR3 reads CASSYRTGPRNQPQHF. The DNA of the CDR3 is TGTGCCAGCAGTTACCGGACAGGGCCCCGCAATCAGCCCCAGCATTTT.

The chain employs TRBV18 and TRBJ1-1; possibly TRBD1 for D (6 bases). The CDR3 totals 14 residues. The germline V and J ends were trimmed by 4 bases and 9 bases, with 18 bases remaining between them. Germline values: CDR1 KGHSH, CDR2 LQKENI. CDR3: CASSLRTVVDKAFF. CDR3 nucleotide sequence: TGTGCCAGCTCACTAAGGACAGTGGTTGATAAAGCTTTCTTT.

This clone was observed once. The J gene is TRBJ1-5, the V gene TRBV30, with a weak D call TRBD1 (6 bases). CDR1 is GTSNPN and CDR2 is SVGIG in the germline V gene (reference sequence). This CDR3 comprises 14 residues. In nucleotides, the CDR3 is TGTGCACCAACGACAGGATACACCGATCAGCCCCAGCATTTT. As protein: CAPTTGYTDQPQHF.

This clone was seen only once. The chain couples TRBV24-1 to TRBJ2-3, with TRBD2 as a possible D gene (7 bases). The ends were cut back, 9 bases at V and 5 bases at J, with 20 bases in the middle. From germline, CDR1 is KGHDR and CDR2 SFDVKD. This CDR3 spans 15 amino acids. In nucleotides, the CDR3 is TGTGCCACCTCCGGGTTGGGGGGGCGCATAGATACGCAGTATTTT. As protein: CATSGLGGRIDTQYF.

The genes are TRBV7-4 and TRBJ2-7; TRBD2 matches 10 bases. V lost 1 base and J lost 1; bases outside the gene matches: 4. The CDR3 has 16 residues. The germline V gene encodes CDR1 SGHVT and CDR2 SQSDAQ. The CDR3 DNA follows: TGTGCCAGCAGCTTAGGGCTAGCGGGGGATTCCTACGAGCAGTACTTC. It is translated as CASSLGLAGDSYEQYF.

This clone was observed a single time. The chain carries TRBV29-1 and TRBJ2-3, with TRBD2 matching over 7 bases. Per the germline V gene, CDR1 is SQVTM and CDR2 is ANQGSEA. This CDR3 region has 13 residues. CDR3 sequence: CSLGGVGTDTQYF. Written as DNA, the CDR3 is TGCAGTTTGGGGGGGGTGGGCACAGATACGCAGTATTTT.

The chain carries TRBV9 and TRBJ2-1; D not certain. From germline, CDR1 is SGDLS and CDR2 YYNGEE. V was pared by 2 bases and J by 0 bases, with 9 bases between. CDR3 length: 15 amino acids. CDR3 sequence: CASSVWLSSYNEQFF. The CDR3 DNA follows: TGTGCCAGCAGCGTCTGGCTCAGCTCCTACAATGAGCAGTTCTTC.

This chain connects TRBV5-1 to TRBJ1-1; D unclear. With 1 base removed from V and 0 bases from J, the gap between germline ends came to 7 bases. CDR1 is SGHRS, CDR2 YFSETQ, per germline. The CDR3 consists of 14 residues. The CDR3 nucleotides read TGCGCCAGCAGCTTGCAGGTAATGAACACTGAAGCTTTCTTT. As protein: CASSLQVMNTEAFF. Variable domain in full (rest from reference TRBV5-1 and TRBJ1-1): KAGVTQTPRYLIKTRGQQVTLSCSPISGHRSVSWYQQTPGQGLQFLFEYFSETQRNKGNFPGRFSGRQFSNSRSEMNVSTLELGDSALYLCASSLQVMNTEAFFGQGTRLTVV.

The chain has TRBV30 and TRBJ1-6, with no clear D. The CDR3 runs to 13 residues. The germline V gene has CDR1 GTSNPN and CDR2 SVGIG (reference sequence). V was shortened by 0 bases and J by 7 bases, with 7 bases between the two germline ends. CDR3 loop: CAWSVRWNSPLHF. The CDR3 nucleotides are TGTGCCTGGAGTGTACGGTGGAATTCACCCCTCCACTTT.

Here the CDR3 reads CSVLKLGLETPPRYEQYF. In nucleotides, the CDR3 is TGCAGCGTTTTGAAGTTGGGACTAGAAACCCCTCCCCGCTACGAGCAGTACTTC. This chain links TRBV29-1 with TRBJ2-7; 8 bases line up with TRBD2. CDR3 length: 18 amino acids. Germline CDR1 is SQVTM and CDR2 is ANQGSEA. V lost 5 bases to trimming and J lost 3 bases; unmatched junction nucleotides: 21.

The chain employs TRBV6-5 and TRBJ2-3; TRBD2 matches 7 bases. The germline CDR1 and CDR2 sequences are MNHEY and SVGAGI. This CDR3 has 14 residues. Trimming took 8 bases from V and 2 from J; bases not matched to a gene: 7. The CDR3 region has the DNA TGTGCCAGCTTCCGGGGGGTTGACACAGATACGCAGTATTTT. It encodes CASFRGVDTDTQYF.

This rearrangement joins TRBV6-5 to TRBJ1-4; 10 bases are shared with TRBD1. V was pared by 6 bases and J by 12 bases, with 7 bases of the junction left unmatched. CDR1 is MNHEY and CDR2 is SVGAGI in the germline V gene. This CDR3 region has 13 residues. In nucleotides, the CDR3 is TGTGCCAGCAGCTCGACAGGGGGCGAGGAACTGTTTTTT. This codes for CASSSTGGEELFF.

This clone has a handful of counts. This chain uses TRBV5-1 with TRBJ2-1; 8 nucleotides line up with TRBD2. CDR1 and CDR2 (germline): SGHRS, YFSETQ. J lost 7 bases, V lost 4 bases, and 13 bases had no gene match. The length of the CDR3 is 16 residues. The CDR3 coding sequence is TGCGCCAGCAGCCCCTCAGACGGGGGGGCCCATAATGAGCAGTTCTTC. Its translation: CASSPSDGGAHNEQFF.

V and J are TRBV29-1 and TRBJ2-5; D not resolved. Germline V gives CDR1 SQVTM, CDR2 ANQGSEA. With 7 bases removed from V and 1 base from J, the gap between germline ends came to 10 bases. The CDR3 consists of 12 residues. CDR3 protein: CSATSGQETQYF. CDR3 bases: TGCAGCGCCACCTCAGGCCAAGAGACCCAGTACTTC.

This rearrangement joins TRBV7-2 to TRBJ2-2; D is ambiguous. CDR3 length: 13 residues. The V and J ends lost 6 bases and 6 bases respectively, with 11 bases between them. Germline V gives CDR1 SGHTA, CDR2 FQGNSA. This chain's CDR3 is CASRKRLAGELFF. CDR3 DNA sequence: TGTGCCAGCAGAAAACGCTTAGCCGGGGAGCTGTTTTTT.

The chain has TRBV10-3 and TRBJ2-5; possibly TRBD2 for D (7 bases). Between the trimmed V and J ends, which lost 3 bases and 5 bases, there was a span of 16 bases. The CDR3 is 15 residues long. Looked up from germline, CDR1 is ENHRY and CDR2 is SYGVKD. CDR3 protein: CAISEGPRGGETQYF. The DNA of the CDR3 is TGTGCCATCAGTGAAGGTCCCAGGGGAGGGGAGACCCAGTACTTC.

The chain carries TRBV7-3 and TRBJ2-5, with 7 positions matching TRBD2. This CDR3 is 15 amino acids long. Germline V gene lookup returns CDR1 SGHTA and CDR2 FQGTGA. The V gene end was trimmed by 6 bases and the J gene end by 5 bases; junction bases not matched to a gene: 12. The CDR3 reads CASRSEGRGKETQYF. For the CDR3, the DNA is TGTGCCAGCAGATCGGAGGGGAGGGGCAAGGAGACCCAGTACTTC.

The chain joins TRBV2 to TRBJ2-7; no definite D call. Germline V gene sequence: CDR1 SNHLY, CDR2 FYNNEI. This CDR3 has 12 amino acids. The V gene lost 7 bases and the J gene lost 0 bases, with 7 bases spanning the gap. The CDR3 sequence: CASTSPSYEQYF. The CDR3 DNA follows: TGTGCCAGCACCAGTCCCTCCTACGAGCAGTACTTC.

V usage is TRBV27 and J usage is TRBJ1-1; tentatively, D is TRBD1 (5 bases). This CDR3 has 12 residues. V gave up 6 bases and J gave up 5 bases, with 10 bases separating them. Germline CDR1 reads MNHEY; CDR2 reads SMNVEV (reference sequence). The CDR3 sequence is CASRDYRTEAFF. CDR3 sequence (DNA): TGTGCCAGCAGGGATTACAGGACTGAAGCTTTCTTT.

The chain carries TRBV7-2 and TRBJ1-1, with 10 bases fitting TRBD1. J was trimmed by 5 bases and V by 5 bases; bases with no gene match: 8. The CDR3 is 15 amino acids. CDR1 and CDR2 from the germline V gene are SGHTA and FQGNSA. The chain's CDR3 is CASSTSTGGETEAFF. The CDR3 DNA sequence: TGTGCCAGCAGCACCTCGACAGGGGGCGAGACTGAAGCTTTCTTT.

The J gene is TRBJ2-7, the V gene TRBV19, with D possibly matching TRBD2 (6 bases). Germline CDR1 is LNHDA and CDR2 is SQIVND (reference sequence). Trimming stripped 11 bases from V and 6 bases from J, with 26 bases between. This CDR3 comprises 15 residues. The CDR3 sequence is CAPCGLAVFPSEQYF. Here the CDR3 DNA reads TGTGCCCCGTGCGGGTTAGCGGTTTTCCCCAGCGAGCAGTACTTC.

The chain combines TRBV6-1 with TRBJ1-5; D not resolved. Trimming cost V 3 bases and J 12 bases, with 9 bases left between them. The CDR3 runs to 11 residues. Germline V gene lookup returns CDR1 MNHNS and CDR2 SASEGT. CDR3 sequence reads: CASSDPFGQHF. The CDR3, as DNA: TGTGCCAGCAGTGACCCGTTCGGCCAGCATTTT.

The V gene is TRBV5-1, the J gene TRBJ2-1, with D possibly TRBD1 on 6 matching bases. The CDR3 is 17 residues long. Germline V lookup: CDR1 SGHRS, CDR2 YFSETQ. V was clipped by 5 bases and J by 0 bases, with 18 bases between them. As DNA, the CDR3 is TGCGCCAGCAGTTCCGTGGGGGACATGAGCTCCTACAATGAGCAGTTCTTC. The encoded protein is CASSSVGDMSSYNEQFF.